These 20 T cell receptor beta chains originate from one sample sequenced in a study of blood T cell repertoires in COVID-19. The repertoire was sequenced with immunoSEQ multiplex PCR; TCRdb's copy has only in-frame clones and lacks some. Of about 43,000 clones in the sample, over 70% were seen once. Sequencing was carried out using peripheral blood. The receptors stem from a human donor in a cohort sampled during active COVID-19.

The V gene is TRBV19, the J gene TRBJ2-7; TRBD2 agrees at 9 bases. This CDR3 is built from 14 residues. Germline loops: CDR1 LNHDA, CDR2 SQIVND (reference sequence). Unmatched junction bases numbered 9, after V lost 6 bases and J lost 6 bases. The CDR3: CASRPRSGSVEQYF. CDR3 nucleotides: TGTGCCAGTAGGCCCCGTAGCGGGAGTGTCGAGCAGTACTTC.

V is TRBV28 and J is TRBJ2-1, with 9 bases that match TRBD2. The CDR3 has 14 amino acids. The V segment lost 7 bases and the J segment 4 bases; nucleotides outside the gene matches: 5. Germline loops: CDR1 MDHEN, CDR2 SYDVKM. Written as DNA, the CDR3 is TGTGCCAGCATTCTAAGCGGGAGGTACAATGAGCAGTTCTTC. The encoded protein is CASILSGRYNEQFF.

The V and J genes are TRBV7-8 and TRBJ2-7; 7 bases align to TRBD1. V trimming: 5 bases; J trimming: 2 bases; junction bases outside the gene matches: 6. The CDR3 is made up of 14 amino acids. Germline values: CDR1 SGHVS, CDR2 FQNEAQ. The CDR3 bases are TGTGCCAGCAGCATAAACAGGGGAACCTACGAGCAGTACTTC. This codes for CASSINRGTYEQYF.

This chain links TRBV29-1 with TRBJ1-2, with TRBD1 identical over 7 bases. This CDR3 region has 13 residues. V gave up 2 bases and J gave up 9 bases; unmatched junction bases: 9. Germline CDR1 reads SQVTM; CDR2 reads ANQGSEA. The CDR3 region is CSVERTRGHSYTF. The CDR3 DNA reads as TGCAGCGTTGAACGTACAAGGGGGCACAGCTACACCTTC.

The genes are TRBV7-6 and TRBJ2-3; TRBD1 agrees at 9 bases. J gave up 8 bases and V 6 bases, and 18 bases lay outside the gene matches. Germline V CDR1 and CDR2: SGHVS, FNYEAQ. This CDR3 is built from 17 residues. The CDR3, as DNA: TGTGCCAGCAGGTCCAAGCCGGGACAGGGTTTAAAGGGTACGCAGTATTTT. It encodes CASRSKPGQGLKGTQYF.

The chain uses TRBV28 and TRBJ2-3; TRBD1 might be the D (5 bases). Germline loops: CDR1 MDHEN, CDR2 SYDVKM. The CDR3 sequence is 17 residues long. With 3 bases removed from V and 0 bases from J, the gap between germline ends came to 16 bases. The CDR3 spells CASSFWGLFGSTDTQYF. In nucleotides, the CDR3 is TGTGCCAGCAGTTTTTGGGGCCTGTTCGGTAGCACAGATACGCAGTATTTT.

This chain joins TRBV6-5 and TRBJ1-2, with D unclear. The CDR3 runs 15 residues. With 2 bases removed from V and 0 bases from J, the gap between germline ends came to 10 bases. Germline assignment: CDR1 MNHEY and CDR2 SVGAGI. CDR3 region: CASSYGPPPNYGYTF. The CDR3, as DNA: TGTGCCAGCAGTTACGGGCCGCCGCCTAACTATGGCTACACCTTC.

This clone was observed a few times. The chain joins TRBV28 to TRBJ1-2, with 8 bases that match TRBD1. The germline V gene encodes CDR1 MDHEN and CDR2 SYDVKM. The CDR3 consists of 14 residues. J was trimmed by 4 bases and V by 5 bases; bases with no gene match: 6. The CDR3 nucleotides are TGTGCCAGCAGTCCTGGACAGGGAGTCTATGGCTACACCTTC. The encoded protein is CASSPGQGVYGYTF.

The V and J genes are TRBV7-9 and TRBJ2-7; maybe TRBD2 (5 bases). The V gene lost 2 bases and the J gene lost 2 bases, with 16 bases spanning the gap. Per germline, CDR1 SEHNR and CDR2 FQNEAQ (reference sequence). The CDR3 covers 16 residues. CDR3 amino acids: CASSLTRGRSTYEQYF. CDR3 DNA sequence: TGTGCCAGCAGCTTAACGCGAGGGCGAAGTACCTACGAGCAGTACTTC. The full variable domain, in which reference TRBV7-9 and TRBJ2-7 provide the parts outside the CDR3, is DTGVSQNPRHKITKRGQNVTFRCDPISEHNRLYWYRQTLGQGPEFLTYFQNEAQLEKSRLLSDRFSAERPKGSFSTLEIQRTEQGDSAMYLCASSLTRGRSTYEQYFGPGTRLTVT.

The CDR3 nucleotides are TGTGCCAGCAGCCTAACGATGCAGGCAGCTGAAGCTTTCTTT. Protein: CASSLTMQAAEAFF. The chain couples TRBV5-5 to TRBJ1-1; the D is unclear. The V end was cut by 4 bases, the J end by 6 bases, with 16 bases between. Germline V gene lookup returns CDR1 SGHKS and CDR2 YYEKEE (reference sequence). The CDR3 sequence is 14 residues long.

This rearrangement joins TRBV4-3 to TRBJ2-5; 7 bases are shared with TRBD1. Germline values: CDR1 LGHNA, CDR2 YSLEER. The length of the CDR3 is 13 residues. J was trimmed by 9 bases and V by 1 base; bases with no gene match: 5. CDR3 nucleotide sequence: TGCGCCAGCAGCCAAGCGACAGGGACGGCCCAGTACTTC. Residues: CASSQATGTAQYF.

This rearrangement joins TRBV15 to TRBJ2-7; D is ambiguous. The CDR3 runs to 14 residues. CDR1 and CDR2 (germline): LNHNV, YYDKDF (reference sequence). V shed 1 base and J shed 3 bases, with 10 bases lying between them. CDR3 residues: CATSRGQVRYEQYF. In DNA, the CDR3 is TGTGCCACCAGCAGAGGTCAGGTTCGCTACGAGCAGTACTTC.

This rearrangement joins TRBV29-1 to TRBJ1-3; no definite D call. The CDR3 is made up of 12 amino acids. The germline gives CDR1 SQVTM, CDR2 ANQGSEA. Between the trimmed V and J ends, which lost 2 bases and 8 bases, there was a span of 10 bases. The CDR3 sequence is CSVEYPRDTIYF. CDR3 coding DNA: TGCAGCGTTGAATACCCGAGGGACACCATATATTTT.

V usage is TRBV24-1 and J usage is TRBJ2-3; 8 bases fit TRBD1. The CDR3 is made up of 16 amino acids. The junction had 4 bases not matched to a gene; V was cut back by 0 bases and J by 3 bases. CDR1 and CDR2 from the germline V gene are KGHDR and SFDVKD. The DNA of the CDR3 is TGTGCCACCAGTGATTTGCAAGGACAGGGTACAGATACGCAGTATTTT. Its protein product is CATSDLQGQGTDTQYF.

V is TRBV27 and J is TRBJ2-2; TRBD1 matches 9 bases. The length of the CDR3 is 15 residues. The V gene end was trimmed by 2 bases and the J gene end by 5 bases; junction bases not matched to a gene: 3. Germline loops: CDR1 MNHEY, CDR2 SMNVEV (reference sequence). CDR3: CASSLEGTGTGELFF. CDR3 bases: TGTGCCAGCAGTTTAGAAGGGACAGGGACCGGGGAGCTGTTTTTT.

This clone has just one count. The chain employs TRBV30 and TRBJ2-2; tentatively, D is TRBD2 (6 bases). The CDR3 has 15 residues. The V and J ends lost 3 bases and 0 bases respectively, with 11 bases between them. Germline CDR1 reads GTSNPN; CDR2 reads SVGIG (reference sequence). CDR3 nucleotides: TGTGCCTGGAGGGGGACTGTAGCGAACACCGGGGAGCTGTTTTTT. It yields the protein CAWRGTVANTGELFF.

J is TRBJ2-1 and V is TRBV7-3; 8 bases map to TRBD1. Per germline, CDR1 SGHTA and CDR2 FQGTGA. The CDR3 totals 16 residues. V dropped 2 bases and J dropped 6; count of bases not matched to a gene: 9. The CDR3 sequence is CASSLLWRQGFNEQFF. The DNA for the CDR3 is TGTGCCAGCAGCTTATTATGGCGACAGGGGTTCAATGAGCAGTTCTTC.

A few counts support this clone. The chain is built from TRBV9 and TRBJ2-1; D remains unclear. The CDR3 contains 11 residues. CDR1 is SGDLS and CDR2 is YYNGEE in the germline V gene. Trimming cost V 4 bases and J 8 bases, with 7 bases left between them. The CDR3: CASSTLDEQFF. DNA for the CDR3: TGTGCCAGCAGCACCCTAGATGAGCAGTTCTTC.

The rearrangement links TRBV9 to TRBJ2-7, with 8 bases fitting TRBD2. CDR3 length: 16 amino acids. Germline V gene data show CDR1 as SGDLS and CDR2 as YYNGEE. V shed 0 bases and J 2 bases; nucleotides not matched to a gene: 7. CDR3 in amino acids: CASSVGTSGTPYEQYF. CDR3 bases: TGTGCCAGCAGCGTAGGTACTAGCGGAACCCCCTACGAGCAGTACTTC.

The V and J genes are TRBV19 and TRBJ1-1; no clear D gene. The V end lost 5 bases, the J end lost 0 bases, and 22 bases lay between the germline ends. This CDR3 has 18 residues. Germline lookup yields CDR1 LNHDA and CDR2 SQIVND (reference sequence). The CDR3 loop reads CASSSRGVGIYMNTEAFF. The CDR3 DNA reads TGTGCCAGTAGTTCACGGGGAGTGGGGATTTATATGAACACTGAAGCTTTCTTT.